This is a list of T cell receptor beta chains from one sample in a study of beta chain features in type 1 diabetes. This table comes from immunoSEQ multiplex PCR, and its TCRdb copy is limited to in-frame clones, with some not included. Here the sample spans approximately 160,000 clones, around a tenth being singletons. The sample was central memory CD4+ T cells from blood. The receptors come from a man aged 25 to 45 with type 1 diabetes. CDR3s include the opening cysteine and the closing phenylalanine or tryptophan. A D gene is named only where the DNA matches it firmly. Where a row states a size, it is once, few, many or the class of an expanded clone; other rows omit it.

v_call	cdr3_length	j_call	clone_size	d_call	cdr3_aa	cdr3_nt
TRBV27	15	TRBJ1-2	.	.	CASSFRYREGNGYTF	TGTGCCAGCAGTTTTAGATACAGGGAAGGTAATGGCTACACCTTC
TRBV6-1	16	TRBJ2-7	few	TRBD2	CASSEMGGAGGFEQYF	TGTGCCAGCAGTGAAATGGGAGGAGCGGGAGGGTTCGAGCAGTACTTC
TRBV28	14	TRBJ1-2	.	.	CASTGGGHFYGYTF	TGTGCCAGCACGGGTGGGGGACATTTCTATGGCTACACCTTC
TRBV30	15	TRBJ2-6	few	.	CALDRGSSGANVLTF	TGTGCCTTGGATAGGGGTTCCTCTGGGGCCAACGTCCTGACTTTC
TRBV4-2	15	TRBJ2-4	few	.	CASSQETGPTDIQYF	TGTGCCAGCAGCCAAGAAACAGGGCCGACGGACATTCAGTACTTC
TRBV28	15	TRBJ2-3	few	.	CASSLPGPSTDTQYF	TGTGCCAGCAGCCTTCCTGGCCCTAGCACAGATACGCAGTATTTT
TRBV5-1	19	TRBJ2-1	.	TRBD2	CASSALTSGRTSSYNEQFF	TGCGCCAGCAGCGCCTTGACTAGCGGGAGGACTAGCTCCTACAATGAGCAGTTCTTC
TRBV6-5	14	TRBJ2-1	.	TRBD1	CATRGQSRNNEQFF	TGTGCCACCAGGGGACAGTCAAGAAACAATGAGCAGTTCTTC
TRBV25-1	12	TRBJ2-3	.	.	CASRTDTDTQYF	TGTGCCAGTAGGACAGACACAGATACGCAGTATTTT
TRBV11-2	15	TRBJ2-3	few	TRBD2	CASSQGTSGSSSQYF	TGTGCCAGCAGCCAAGGGACTAGCGGGAGTTCATCGCAGTATTTT
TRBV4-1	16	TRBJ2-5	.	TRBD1	CASSQDWQGAGETQYF	TGCGCCAGCAGCCAAGATTGGCAGGGGGCTGGAGAGACCCAGTACTTC
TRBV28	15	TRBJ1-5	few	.	CASSTTEARNQPQHF	TGTGCCAGCAGTACGACAGAAGCTCGCAATCAGCCCCAGCATTTT
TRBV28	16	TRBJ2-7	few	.	CASSPPGTTGTYEQYF	TGTGCCAGCAGTCCCCCCGGGACAACAGGGACCTACGAGCAGTACTTC
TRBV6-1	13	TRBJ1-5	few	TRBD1	CASSEDRAQPQHF	TGTGCCAGCAGTGAGGACAGGGCACAGCCCCAGCATTTT
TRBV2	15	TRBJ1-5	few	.	CASSRDIDSNQPQHF	TGTGCCAGCAGCCGGGACATAGATAGCAATCAGCCCCAGCATTTT
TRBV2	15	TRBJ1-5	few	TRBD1	CASRAGGAGNQPQHF	TGTGCCAGCAGGGCAGGGGGTGCGGGGAATCAGCCCCAGCATTTT
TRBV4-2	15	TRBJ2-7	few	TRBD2	CASSQELAGVAEQYF	TGTGCCAGCAGCCAAGAGTTGGCGGGAGTCGCCGAGCAGTACTTC
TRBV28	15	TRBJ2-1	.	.	CASSLASRTYNEQFF	TGTGCCAGCAGTTTAGCTAGCCGGACCTACAATGAGCAGTTCTTC
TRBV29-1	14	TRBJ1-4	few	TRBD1	CSVGRTGSNEKLFF	TGCAGCGTGGGCCGGACAGGATCAAATGAAAAACTGTTTTTT
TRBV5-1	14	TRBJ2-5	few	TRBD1	CASSIGTGRETQYF	TGCGCCAGCAGCATCGGGACAGGGAGGGAGACCCAGTACTTC
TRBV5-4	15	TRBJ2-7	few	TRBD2	CASSSRRTSEYEQYF	TGTGCCAGCAGCTCGCGCCGGACTAGCGAGTACGAGCAGTACTTC
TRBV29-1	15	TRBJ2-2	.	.	CSVVGGGMNTGELFF	TGCAGCGTTGTAGGCGGAGGCATGAACACCGGGGAGCTGTTTTTT
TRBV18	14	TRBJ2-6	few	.	CASSPESGANVLTF	TGTGCCAGCTCACCGGAGTCTGGGGCCAACGTCCTGACTTTC
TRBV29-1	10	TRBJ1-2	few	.	CSVDLDGYTF	TGCAGCGTTGATCTCGATGGCTACACCTTC
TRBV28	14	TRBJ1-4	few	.	CASSLWQGGEKLFF	TGTGCCAGCAGTTTATGGCAGGGAGGTGAAAAACTGTTTTTT
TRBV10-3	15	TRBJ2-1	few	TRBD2	CAIRDSSGSGDEQFF	TGTGCCATCAGGGACTCTAGCGGGAGTGGTGATGAGCAGTTCTTC
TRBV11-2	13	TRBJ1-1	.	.	CASSFQGFTEAFF	TGTGCCAGCAGCTTTCAGGGATTCACTGAAGCTTTCTTT
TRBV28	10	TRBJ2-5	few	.	CASSLETQYF	TGTGCCAGCAGCCTAGAGACCCAGTACTTC
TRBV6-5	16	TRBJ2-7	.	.	CASSYSTQPTIYEQYF	TGTGCCAGCAGTTACTCAACCCAACCCACAATCTACGAGCAGTACTTC
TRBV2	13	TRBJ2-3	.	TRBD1	CASRRDRTDTQYF	TGTGCCAGCAGGAGGGACAGGACGGATACGCAGTATTTT
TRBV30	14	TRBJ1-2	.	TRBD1	CAWSVRTGTYGYTF	TGTGCCTGGAGTGTACGGACAGGGACCTATGGCTACACCTTC
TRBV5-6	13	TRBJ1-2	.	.	CASSLDTNYGYTF	TGTGCCAGCAGCTTGGACACAAACTATGGCTACACCTTC
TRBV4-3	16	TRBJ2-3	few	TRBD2	CASSHGGGRGTDTQYF	TGCGCCAGCAGCCACGGGGGCGGGAGGGGCACAGATACGCAGTATTTT
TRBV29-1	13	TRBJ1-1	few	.	CSVIMVENTEAFF	TGCAGCGTGATCATGGTAGAGAACACTGAAGCTTTCTTT
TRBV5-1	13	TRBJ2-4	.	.	CASSLNRADIQYF	TGCGCCAGCAGCTTAAACAGGGCGGACATTCAGTACTTC
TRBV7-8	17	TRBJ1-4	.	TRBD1	CASSPRPGQSLNEKLFF	TGTGCCAGCAGCCCCCGACCGGGACAGAGCCTTAATGAAAAACTGTTTTTT
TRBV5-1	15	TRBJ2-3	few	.	CASSLAGPSTDTQYF	TGCGCCAGCAGCTTGGCAGGGCCAAGCACAGATACGCAGTATTTT
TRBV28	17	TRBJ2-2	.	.	CASSLVGTGNYAGELFF	TGTGCCAGCAGTTTAGTGGGGACTGGGAACTATGCCGGGGAGCTGTTTTTT
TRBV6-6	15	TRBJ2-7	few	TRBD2	CASSYRTSGTYEQYF	TGTGCCAGCAGTTACAGGACTAGCGGAACCTACGAGCAGTACTTC
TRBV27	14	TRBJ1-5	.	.	CASSPSGRLSPQHF	TGTGCCAGCAGTCCTTCCGGGAGATTAAGTCCCCAGCATTTT
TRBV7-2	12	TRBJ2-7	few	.	CASSLVQREQYF	TGTGCCAGCAGCTTAGTGCAGCGCGAGCAGTACTTC
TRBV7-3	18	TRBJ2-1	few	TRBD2	CASSFGLAGGLVGNEQFF	TGTGCCAGCAGCTTCGGACTAGCGGGAGGTCTCGTGGGGAATGAGCAGTTCTTC
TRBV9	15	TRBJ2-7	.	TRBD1	CASSVEDRGSYEQYF	TGTGCCAGCAGCGTAGAGGACAGGGGGTCCTACGAGCAGTACTTC
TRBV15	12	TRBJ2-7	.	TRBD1	CATSDRGTEQYF	TGTGCCACCTCGGACAGGGGGACCGAGCAGTACTTC
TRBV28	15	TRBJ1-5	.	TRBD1	CASRRGQELNQPQHF	TGTGCCAGCAGGAGGGGACAGGAACTAAATCAGCCCCAGCATTTT
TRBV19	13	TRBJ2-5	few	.	CASSIDSGETQYF	TGTGCCAGTAGTATAGATTCGGGAGAGACCCAGTACTTC
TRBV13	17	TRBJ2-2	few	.	CASSLDPKRGFSGELFF	TGTGCCAGCAGCTTAGACCCCAAAAGAGGTTTCTCCGGGGAGCTGTTTTTT
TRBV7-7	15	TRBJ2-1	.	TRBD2	CASSPGGGGYNEQFF	TGTGCTAGCAGCCCAGGAGGCGGGGGATACAATGAGCAGTTCTTC